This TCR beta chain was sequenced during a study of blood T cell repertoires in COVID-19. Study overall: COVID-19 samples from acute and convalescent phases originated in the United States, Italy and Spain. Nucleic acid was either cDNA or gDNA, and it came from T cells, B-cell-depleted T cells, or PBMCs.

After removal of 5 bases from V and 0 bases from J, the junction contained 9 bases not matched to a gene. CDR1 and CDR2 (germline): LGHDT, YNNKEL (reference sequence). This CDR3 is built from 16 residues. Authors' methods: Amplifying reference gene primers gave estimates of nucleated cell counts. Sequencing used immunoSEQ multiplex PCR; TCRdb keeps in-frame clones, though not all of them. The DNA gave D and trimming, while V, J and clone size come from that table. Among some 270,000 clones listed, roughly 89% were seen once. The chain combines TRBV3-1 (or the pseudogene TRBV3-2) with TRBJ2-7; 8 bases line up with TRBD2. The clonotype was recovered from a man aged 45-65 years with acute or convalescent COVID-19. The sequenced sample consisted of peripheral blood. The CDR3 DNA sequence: TGTGCCAGCAGCGCCCCGGGGGGGGGCCTCTCCTACGAGCAGTACTTC. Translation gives CASSAPGGGLSYEQYF.